The clone carrying this TCR beta chain was counted ten times or more. Its antigen remains unidentified. The data were taken from a study of Graves' ophthalmopathy and Graves' hyperthyroidism. Amplification targeted the TCR beta CDR3 regions, with RNA transcripts as the source material. The library came from an HTBI-primed first-round RT-PCR and a second-round multiplex PCR. TCRdb redid the calling of the multiplex PCR reads with MiXCR, one entry per CDR3 protein. The sample includes 660,000 or so distinct CDR3 sequences, roughly two fifths seen only once; the top ten take more than 2.5%. The CDR3 length is 15 residues. Germline assignment: CDR1 DFQATT and CDR2 SNEGSKA (reference sequence). Trimming took off 0 bases at V and 2 bases at J, with 13 bases between the two ends. The study's findings and limits: The model forecast ophthalmopathy progression, reaching roughly 64% sensitivity and around 72% specificity. Built on 13 signatures, a model told ophthalmopathy apart from stable hyperthyroidism with about 91% sensitivity and around 80% specificity.

Someone took the PBMCs out of more than 8.5 ml of fresh peripheral blood. This clonotype was obtained from an adult man with Graves' ophthalmopathy. V gene TRBV20-1 combines with J gene TRBJ2-5, with D possibly TRBD2 on 6 matching bases. What was sequenced was peripheral blood. The CDR3 protein is CSARDAGSPQETQYF. The DNA of the CDR3 is TGCAGTGCTAGAGATGCGGGGTCCCCTCAAGAGACCCAGTACTTC.